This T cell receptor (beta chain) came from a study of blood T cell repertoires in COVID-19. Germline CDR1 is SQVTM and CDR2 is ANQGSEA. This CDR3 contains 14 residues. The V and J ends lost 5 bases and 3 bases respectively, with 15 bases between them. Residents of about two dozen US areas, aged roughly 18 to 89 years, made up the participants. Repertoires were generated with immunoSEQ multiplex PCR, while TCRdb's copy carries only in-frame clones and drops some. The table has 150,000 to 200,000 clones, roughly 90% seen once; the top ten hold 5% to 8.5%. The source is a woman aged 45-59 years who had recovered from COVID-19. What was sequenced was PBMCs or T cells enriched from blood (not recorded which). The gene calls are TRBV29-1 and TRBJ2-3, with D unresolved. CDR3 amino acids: CSVSGQLLTDTQYF. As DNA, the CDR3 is TGCAGCGTTTCCGGTCAACTGCTGACAGATACGCAGTATTTT.